One sample yielded the 15 T cell receptor beta chains listed below, sequenced in a study of neurological immune-mediated disorders. TCRdb called the 5' RACE reads again in MiXCR, with one record for every CDR3 protein. The profile shows tens of thousands of distinct CDR3 sequences, roughly a tenth of them singletons. Indicated time point: longitudinal time-point 1 (baseline). Sequencing used PBMCs. Receptors were obtained from a man between 25 and 39 years old in good health.

This clonotype showed up many times. J is TRBJ1-1 and V is TRBV28; D is uncertain. There are 14 residues in the CDR3. V lost 1 base and J 4 bases, leaving 10 bases between the germline ends. Germline V gene data show CDR1 as MDHEN and CDR2 as SYDVKM. The CDR3 loop reads CASSLLGTGTEAFF. DNA of the CDR3: TGTGCCAGCAGTTTATTGGGAACGGGCACTGAAGCTTTCTTT.

This clonotype appeared many times. V is TRBV4-2 and J is TRBJ1-3; D is possibly TRBD1 (5 bases). V was shortened by 1 base and J by 3 bases, with 10 bases between the two germline ends. The germline gives CDR1 LGHNA, CDR2 YNFKEQ. The CDR3 runs 15 residues. CDR3 DNA: TGTGCCAGCAGCCAAGCTGCAGGGTTTGGAAACACCATATATTTT. Protein product: CASSQAAGFGNTIYF.

This chain uses TRBV30 with TRBJ1-4, with a tentative D call TRBD1 (6 bases). V shed 4 bases and J shed 3 bases, with 12 bases lying between them. The CDR3 sequence is 14 residues long. Germline assignment: CDR1 GTSNPN and CDR2 SVGIG (reference sequence). CDR3 DNA: TGTGCCTGGAACAGGGAAAAACCTAATGAAAAACTGTTTTTT. It is translated as CAWNREKPNEKLFF.

This clonotype was seen at least ten times. The V call is TRBV5-1, the J call TRBJ2-2, with TRBD2 as a possible D gene (6 bases). CDR1 SGHRS and CDR2 YFSETQ come from the germline V gene. The CDR3 spans 14 residues. Trimming removed 3 bases at V and 4 bases at J, with 10 bases between. For the CDR3, the DNA is TGCGCCAGCAGCTCTAGCGTCGGCACCGGGGAGCTGTTTTTT. Translating it yields CASSSSVGTGELFF.

Details on this clonotype: The CDR3 carries no conserved terminal phenylalanine or tryptophan, so it likely arises from a read error. This rearrangement joins TRBV29-1 to TRBJ2-5, with a tentative D call TRBD1 (5 bases). The germline V and J ends were trimmed by 4 bases and 1 base, with 7 bases remaining between them. The CDR3 has 12 residues. Germline V CDR1 and CDR2: SQVTM, ANQGSEA. CDR3 sequence: CSVGQIQETQYL. The CDR3 DNA sequence: TGCAGCGTTGGACAGATCCAAGAGACCCAGTACCTC.

This clonotype was picked up many times. V is TRBV7-2 and J is TRBJ1-4; D unresolved. With 3 bases removed from V and 1 base from J, the gap between germline ends came to 15 bases. Germline CDR1 and CDR2: SGHTA and FQGNSA. The CDR3 is 17 residues long. CDR3 nucleotides: TGTGCCAGCAGCTTCCTCGGCAGCGCCATAACTAATGAAAAACTGTTTTTT. This gives the protein CASSFLGSAITNEKLFF.

A remark on this clonotype: A much larger clone differs by one base, so this may be a read error. The chain joins TRBV20-1 to TRBJ2-3, with D unresolved. Germline V gives CDR1 DFQATT, CDR2 SNEGSKA (reference sequence). The CDR3 consists of 14 residues. The V and J ends lost 8 bases and 3 bases respectively, with 18 bases between them. The CDR3 spells CSCRLMRLTDTQYF. Written as DNA, the CDR3 is TGCAGTTGCCGTTTAATGCGGTTAACAGATACGCAGTATTTT.

This clonotype occurred many times. This rearrangement joins TRBV6-4 to TRBJ2-3, with TRBD1 identical over 7 bases. The CDR3 sequence is 15 residues long. Trimming removed 5 bases from V and 2 bases from J; junction bases left unmatched: 7. Germline V gene lookup returns CDR1 MRHNA and CDR2 SNTAGT. The CDR3 DNA is TGTGCCAGCAGTAAAGACGGGACAGACACAGATACGCAGTATTTT. Its translation is CASSKDGTDTDTQYF.

This clonotype was found many times. The gene calls are TRBV28 and TRBJ2-1; 7 nucleotides align to TRBD2. The germline V gene has CDR1 MDHEN and CDR2 SYDVKM. J was trimmed by 0 bases and V by 5 bases; bases with no gene match: 1. The CDR3 sequence is 14 residues long. The CDR3, as DNA: TGTGCCAGCAGTAGCGGGAACTCCTACAATGAGCAGTTCTTC. Translated, it gives CASSSGNSYNEQFF.

This clonotype was seen ten or more times. V usage is TRBV29-1 and J usage is TRBJ1-2; D remains ambiguous. There are 14 residues in the CDR3. Germline CDR1 SQVTM, CDR2 ANQGSEA. Trimming took off 0 bases at V and 4 bases at J, with 12 bases between the two ends. CDR3 residues: CSVEDLGLGYGYTF. CDR3 DNA sequence: TGCAGCGTTGAAGATCTGGGGTTAGGCTATGGCTACACCTTC. Complete variable domain (other parts from reference TRBV29-1 and TRBJ1-2): SAVISQKPSRDICQRGTSLTIQCQVDSQVTMMFWYRQQPGQSLTLIATANQGSEATYESGFVIDKFPISRPNLTFSTLTVSNMSPEDSSIYLCSVEDLGLGYGYTFGSGTRLTVV.

At least ten counts were recorded for this clonotype. The J gene is TRBJ2-7, the V gene TRBV20-1, with 10 bases lining up with TRBD1. The length of the CDR3 is 14 residues. The ends lost 6 bases at V and 0 bases at J; junction bases unmatched: 5. CDR1 and CDR2 from the germline V gene are DFQATT and SNEGSKA (reference sequence). DNA of the CDR3: TGCAGTGCCCCGGACAGGGGGATCTCCTACGAGCAGTACTTC. The encoded protein is CSAPDRGISYEQYF.

This clonotype showed up many times. One junction end does not reproduce the germline sequence, and a read error may be involved. This chain joins TRBV12-3 or TRBV12-4 and TRBJ1-5, with 7 bases lining up with TRBD1. This CDR3 is 16 amino acids long. The CDR3 bases are TGTGCCAGCAGCTTAGCGGGCAGGGGGGTGAATCAGCCCCAGCATTTT. Its protein product is CASSLAGRGVNQPQHF.

This clonotype is termed medium-sized. The rearrangement uses TRBV28 and TRBJ2-1, with 7 bases identical to TRBD1. The CDR3 is made up of 15 amino acids. V lost 1 base and J lost 7; bases outside the gene matches: 7. CDR1 and CDR2 (germline): MDHEN, SYDVKM. The CDR3 DNA follows: TGTGCCAGCAGTTTATCCCCCGACAGGGTGAATGAGCAGTTCTTC. This translates into CASSLSPDRVNEQFF.

This clonotype was recorded at least ten times. This chain connects TRBV15 to TRBJ1-3; no definite D call. Germline V lookup: CDR1 LNHNV, CDR2 YYDKDF (reference sequence). This CDR3 spans 13 amino acids. V was shortened by 5 bases and J by 0 bases, with 5 bases between the two germline ends. CDR3 region: CATSLSSGNTIYF. As DNA, the CDR3 is TGTGCCACCAGCCTGAGCTCTGGAAACACCATATATTTT.

This clonotype showed up many times. This chain links TRBV10-3 with TRBJ2-1; 8 positions agree with TRBD2. Germline V lookup: CDR1 ENHRY, CDR2 SYGVKD. This CDR3 has 18 amino acids. The junction had 11 bases not matched to a gene; V was cut back by 2 bases and J by 2 bases. DNA of the CDR3: TGTGCCATCAGTGAGGATTTCGGGGGGGGCTTAGCCTACAATGAGCAGTTCTTC. Translated: CAISEDFGGGLAYNEQFF.